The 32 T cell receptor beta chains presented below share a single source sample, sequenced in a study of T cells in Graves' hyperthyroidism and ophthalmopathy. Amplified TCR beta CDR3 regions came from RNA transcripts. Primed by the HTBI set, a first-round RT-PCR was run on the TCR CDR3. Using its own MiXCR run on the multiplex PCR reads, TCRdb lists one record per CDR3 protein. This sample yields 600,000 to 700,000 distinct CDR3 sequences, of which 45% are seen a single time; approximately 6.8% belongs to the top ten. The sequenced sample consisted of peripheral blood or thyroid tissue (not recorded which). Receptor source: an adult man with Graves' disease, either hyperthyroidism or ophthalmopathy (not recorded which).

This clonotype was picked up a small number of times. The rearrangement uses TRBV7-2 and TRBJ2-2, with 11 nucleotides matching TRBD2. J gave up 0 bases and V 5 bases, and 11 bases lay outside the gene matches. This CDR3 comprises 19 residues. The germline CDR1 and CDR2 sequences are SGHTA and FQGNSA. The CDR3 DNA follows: TGTGCCAGCAGCCCCCGGACTAGCGGGCTCCCTTCGAACACCGGGGAGCTGTTTTTT. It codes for CASSPRTSGLPSNTGELFF.

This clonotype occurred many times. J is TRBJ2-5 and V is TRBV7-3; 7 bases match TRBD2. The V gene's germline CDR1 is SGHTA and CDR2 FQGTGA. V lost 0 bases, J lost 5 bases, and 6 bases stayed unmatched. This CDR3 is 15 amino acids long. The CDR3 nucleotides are TGTGCCAGCAGCTTAACGGGCGGGAGATCGGAGACCCAGTACTTC. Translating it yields CASSLTGGRSETQYF. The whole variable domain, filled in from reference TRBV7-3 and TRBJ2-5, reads GAGVSQTPSNKVTEKGKYVELRCDPISGHTALYWYRQSLGQGPEFLIYFQGTGAADDSGLPNDRFFAVRPEGSVSTLKIQRTERGDSAVYLCASSLTGGRSETQYFGPGTRLLVL.

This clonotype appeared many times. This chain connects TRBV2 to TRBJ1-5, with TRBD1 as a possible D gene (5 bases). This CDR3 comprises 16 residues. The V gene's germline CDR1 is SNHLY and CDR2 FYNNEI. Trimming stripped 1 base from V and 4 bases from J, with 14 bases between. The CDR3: CASSEGVRGGNQPQHF. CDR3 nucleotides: TGTGCCAGCAGTGAAGGAGTCCGGGGGGGGAATCAGCCCCAGCATTTT.

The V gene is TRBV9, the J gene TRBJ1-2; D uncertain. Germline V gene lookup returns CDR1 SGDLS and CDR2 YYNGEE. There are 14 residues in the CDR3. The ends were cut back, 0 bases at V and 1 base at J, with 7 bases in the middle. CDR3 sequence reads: CASSVDQINYGYTF. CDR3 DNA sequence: TGTGCCAGCAGCGTAGACCAGATTAACTATGGCTACACCTTC.

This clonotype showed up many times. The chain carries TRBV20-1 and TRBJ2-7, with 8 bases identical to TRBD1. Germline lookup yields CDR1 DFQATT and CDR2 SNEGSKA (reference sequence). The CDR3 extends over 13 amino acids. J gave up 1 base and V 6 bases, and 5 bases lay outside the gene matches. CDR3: CSAYRDRSYEQYF. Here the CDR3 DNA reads TGCAGTGCGTATAGGGACAGGTCCTACGAGCAGTACTTC.

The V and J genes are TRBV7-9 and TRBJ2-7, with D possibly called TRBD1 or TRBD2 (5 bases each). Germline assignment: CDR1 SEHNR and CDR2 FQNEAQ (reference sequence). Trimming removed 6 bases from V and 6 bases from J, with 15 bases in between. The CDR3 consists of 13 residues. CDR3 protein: CASSLIGASEQYF. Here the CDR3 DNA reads TGTGCCAGCAGTTTGATCGGGGCTTCCGAGCAGTACTTC.

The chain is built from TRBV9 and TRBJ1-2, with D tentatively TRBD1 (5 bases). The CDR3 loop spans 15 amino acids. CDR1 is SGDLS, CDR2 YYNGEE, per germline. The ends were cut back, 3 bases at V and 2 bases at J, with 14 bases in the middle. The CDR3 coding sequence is TGTGCCAGCAGCGCAGAGCAGGGCCCAAACTATGGCTACACCTTC. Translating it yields CASSAEQGPNYGYTF.

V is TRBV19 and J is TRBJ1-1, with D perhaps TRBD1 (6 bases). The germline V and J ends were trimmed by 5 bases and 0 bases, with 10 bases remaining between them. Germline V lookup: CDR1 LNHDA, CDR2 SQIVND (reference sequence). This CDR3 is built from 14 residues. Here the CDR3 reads CASSVDSMNTEAFF. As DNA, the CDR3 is TGTGCCAGTAGTGTGGACAGTATGAACACTGAAGCTTTCTTT.

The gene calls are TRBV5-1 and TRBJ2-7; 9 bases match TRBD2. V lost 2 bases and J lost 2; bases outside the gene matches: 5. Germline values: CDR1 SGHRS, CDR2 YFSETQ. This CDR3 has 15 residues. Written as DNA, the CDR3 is TGCGCCAGCAGCTTAACGACTAGCGGAACCTACGAGCAGTACTTC. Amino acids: CASSLTTSGTYEQYF.

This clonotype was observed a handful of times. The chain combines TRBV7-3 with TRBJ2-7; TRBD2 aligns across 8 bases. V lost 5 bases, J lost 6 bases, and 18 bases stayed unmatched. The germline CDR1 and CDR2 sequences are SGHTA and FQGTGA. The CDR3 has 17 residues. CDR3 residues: CASSDWSSSGGPGEQYF. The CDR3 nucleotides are TGTGCCAGCAGCGATTGGTCCTCTTCGGGGGGGCCAGGCGAGCAGTACTTC.

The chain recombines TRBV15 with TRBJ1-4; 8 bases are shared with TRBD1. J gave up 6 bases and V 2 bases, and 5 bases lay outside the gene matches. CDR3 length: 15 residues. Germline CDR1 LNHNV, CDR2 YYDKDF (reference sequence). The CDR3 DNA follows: TGTGCCACCAGCAGACTTCCACAGGGGGATGAAAAACTGTTTTTT. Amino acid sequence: CATSRLPQGDEKLFF.

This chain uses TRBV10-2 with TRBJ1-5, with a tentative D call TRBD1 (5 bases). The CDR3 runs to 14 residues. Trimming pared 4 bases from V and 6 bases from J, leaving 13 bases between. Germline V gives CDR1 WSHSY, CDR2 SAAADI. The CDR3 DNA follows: TGCGCCAGCAGTGTGGAGGGGACGGGTCAGCCCCAGCATTTT. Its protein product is CASSVEGTGQPQHF.

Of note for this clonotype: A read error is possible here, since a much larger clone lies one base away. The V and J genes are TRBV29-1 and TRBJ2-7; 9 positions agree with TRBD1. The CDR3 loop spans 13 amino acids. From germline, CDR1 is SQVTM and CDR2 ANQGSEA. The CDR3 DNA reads TGCAGCGTTGCCCGGGACAGGGAGTCCGAGCAGTGCTTC. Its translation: CSVARDRESEQCF.

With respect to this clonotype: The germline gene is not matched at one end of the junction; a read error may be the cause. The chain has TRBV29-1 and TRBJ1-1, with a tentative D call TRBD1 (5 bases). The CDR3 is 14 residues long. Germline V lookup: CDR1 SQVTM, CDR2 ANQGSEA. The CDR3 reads CSVQGDSGNTEAFF. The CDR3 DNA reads TGCAGCGTTCAGGGTGACTCTGGAAACACTGAAGCCTTCTTT.

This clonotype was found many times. The CDR3 nucleotides are TGTGCCAGCAGCTTAACCGGTAGCGGCCAAGAGACCCAGTACTTC. Translation: CASSLTGSGQETQYF. The chain links TRBV7-3 to TRBJ2-5, with TRBD2 as a possible D gene (6 bases). V shed 0 bases and J shed 1 base, with 9 bases lying between them. Germline V CDR1 and CDR2: SGHTA, FQGTGA. This CDR3 region has 15 residues.

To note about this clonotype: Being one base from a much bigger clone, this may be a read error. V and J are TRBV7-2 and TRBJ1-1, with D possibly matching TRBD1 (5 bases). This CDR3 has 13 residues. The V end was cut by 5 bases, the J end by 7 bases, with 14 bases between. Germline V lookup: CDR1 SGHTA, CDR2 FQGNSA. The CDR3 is CASSGYRGIEAFF. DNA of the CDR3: TGTGCCAGCAGCGGATACCGGGGGATTGAAGCTTTCTTT.

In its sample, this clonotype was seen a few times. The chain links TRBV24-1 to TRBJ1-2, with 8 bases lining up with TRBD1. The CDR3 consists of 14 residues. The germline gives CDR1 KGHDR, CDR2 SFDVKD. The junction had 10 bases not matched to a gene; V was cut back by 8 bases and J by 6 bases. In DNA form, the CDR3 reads TGTGCCACCACATACCGGGGACAGGTCCATGGCTACACCTTC. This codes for CATTYRGQVHGYTF.

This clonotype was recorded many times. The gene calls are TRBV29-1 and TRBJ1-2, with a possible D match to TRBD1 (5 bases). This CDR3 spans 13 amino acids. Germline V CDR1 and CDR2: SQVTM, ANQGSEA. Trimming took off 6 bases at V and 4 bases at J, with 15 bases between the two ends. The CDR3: CSVKQEKGYGYTF. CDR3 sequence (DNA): TGCAGCGTGAAACAGGAAAAGGGCTATGGCTACACCTTC.

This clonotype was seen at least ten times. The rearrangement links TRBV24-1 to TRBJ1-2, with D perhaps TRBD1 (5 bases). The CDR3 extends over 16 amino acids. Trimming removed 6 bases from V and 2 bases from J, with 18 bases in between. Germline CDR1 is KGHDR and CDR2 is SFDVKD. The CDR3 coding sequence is TGTGCCACCAGTAGTACCTCGGGCAGGGAGAACTATGGCTACACCTTC. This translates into CATSSTSGRENYGYTF.

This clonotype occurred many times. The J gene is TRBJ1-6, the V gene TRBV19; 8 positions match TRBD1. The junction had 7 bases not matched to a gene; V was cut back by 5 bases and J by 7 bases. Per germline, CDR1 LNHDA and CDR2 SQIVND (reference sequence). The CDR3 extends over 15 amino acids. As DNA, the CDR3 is TGTGCCAGTAGTCCAGACAGGGGCGCGAATTCACCCCTCCACTTT. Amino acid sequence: CASSPDRGANSPLHF.

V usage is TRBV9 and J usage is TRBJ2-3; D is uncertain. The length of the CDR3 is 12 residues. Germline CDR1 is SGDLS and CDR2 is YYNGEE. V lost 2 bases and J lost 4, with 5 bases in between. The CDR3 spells CASSVGADTQYF. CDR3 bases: TGTGCCAGCAGCGTTGGAGCAGATACGCAGTATTTT.

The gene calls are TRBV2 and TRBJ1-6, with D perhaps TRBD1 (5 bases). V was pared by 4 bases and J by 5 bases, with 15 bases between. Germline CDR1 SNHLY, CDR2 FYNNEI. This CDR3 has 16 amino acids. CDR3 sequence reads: CASSGGDPGHNSPLHF. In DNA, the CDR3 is TGTGCCAGCAGTGGGGGGGATCCCGGTCATAATTCACCCCTCCACTTT. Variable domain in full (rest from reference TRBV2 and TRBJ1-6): EPEVTQTPSHQVTQMGQEVILRCVPISNHLYFYWYRQILGQKVEFLVSFYNNEISEKSEIFDDQFSVERPDGSNFTLKIRSTKLEDSAMYFCASSGGDPGHNSPLHFGNGTRLTVT.

This CDR3 reads CASSPGRGQKSGRGGETQYF. The CDR3 coding sequence is TGTGCCAGCAGCCCTGGGAGGGGACAGAAAAGCGGGAGAGGGGGGGAGACCCAGTACTTC. V usage is TRBV2 and J usage is TRBJ2-5; a possible D gene is TRBD2 (8 bases). Germline CDR1 and CDR2: SNHLY and FYNNEI. The CDR3 covers 20 residues. The ends were cut back, 6 bases at V and 5 bases at J, with 34 bases in the middle.

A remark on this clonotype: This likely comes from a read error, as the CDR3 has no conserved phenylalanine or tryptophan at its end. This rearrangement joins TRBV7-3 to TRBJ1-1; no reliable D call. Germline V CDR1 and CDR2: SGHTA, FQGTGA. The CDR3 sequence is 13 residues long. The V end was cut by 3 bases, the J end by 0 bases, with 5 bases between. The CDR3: CASSFIMNTEAFL. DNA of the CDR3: TGTGCCAGCAGCTTTATAATGAACACTGAAGCTTTCTTG.

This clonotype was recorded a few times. The CDR3 loop reads CASMSLAGTDQKLFF. CDR3 nucleotides: TGTGCCAGCATGAGTCTGGCGGGGACAGACCAAAAACTGTTTTTT. This chain joins TRBV6-6 and TRBJ1-4; TRBD1 matches at 7 bases. Trimming cost V 7 bases and J 9 bases; bases outside gene matches: 14. Germline values: CDR1 MNHNY, CDR2 SVGAGI (reference sequence). The CDR3 extends over 15 amino acids.

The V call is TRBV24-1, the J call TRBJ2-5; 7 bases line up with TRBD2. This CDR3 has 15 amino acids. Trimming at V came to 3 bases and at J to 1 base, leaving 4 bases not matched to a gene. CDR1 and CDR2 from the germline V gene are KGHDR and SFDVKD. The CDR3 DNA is TGTGCCACCAGTGATCCGCGGGGGTCCCAAGAGACCCAGTACTTC. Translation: CATSDPRGSQETQYF.

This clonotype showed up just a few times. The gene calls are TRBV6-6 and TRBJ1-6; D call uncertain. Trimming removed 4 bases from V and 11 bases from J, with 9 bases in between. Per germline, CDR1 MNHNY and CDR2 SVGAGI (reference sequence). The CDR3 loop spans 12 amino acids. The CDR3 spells CASSLYSPPLHF. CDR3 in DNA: TGTGCCAGCAGTTTATATTCCCCACCCCTCCACTTT.

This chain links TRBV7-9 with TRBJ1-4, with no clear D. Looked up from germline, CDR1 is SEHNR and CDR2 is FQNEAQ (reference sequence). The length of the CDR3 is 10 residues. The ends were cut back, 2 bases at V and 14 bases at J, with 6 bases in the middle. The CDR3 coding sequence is TGTGCCAGCAGCTTATCCGCGCTGTTTTTT. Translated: CASSLSALFF.

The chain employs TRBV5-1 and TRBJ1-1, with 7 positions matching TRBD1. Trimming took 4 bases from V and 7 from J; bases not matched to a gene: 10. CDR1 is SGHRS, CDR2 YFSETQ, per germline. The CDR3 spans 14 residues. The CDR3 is CASSRTGTVNEAFF. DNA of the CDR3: TGCGCCAGCAGCCGGACCGGGACAGTCAATGAAGCTTTCTTT.

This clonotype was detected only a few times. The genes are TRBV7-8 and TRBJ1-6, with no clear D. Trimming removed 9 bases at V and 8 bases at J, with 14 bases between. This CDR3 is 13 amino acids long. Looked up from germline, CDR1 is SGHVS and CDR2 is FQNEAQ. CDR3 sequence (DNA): TGTGCCAGTGGCGGGGTTGGGTATTCACCCCTCCACTTT. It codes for CASGGVGYSPLHF.

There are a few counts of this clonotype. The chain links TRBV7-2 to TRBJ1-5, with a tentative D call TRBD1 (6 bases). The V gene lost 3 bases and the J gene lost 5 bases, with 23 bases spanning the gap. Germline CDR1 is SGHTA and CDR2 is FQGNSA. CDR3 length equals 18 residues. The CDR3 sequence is CASSLWGGSGTLYQPQHF. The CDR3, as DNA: TGTGCCAGCAGCTTGTGGGGGGGGAGCGGGACACTTTATCAGCCCCAGCATTTT.

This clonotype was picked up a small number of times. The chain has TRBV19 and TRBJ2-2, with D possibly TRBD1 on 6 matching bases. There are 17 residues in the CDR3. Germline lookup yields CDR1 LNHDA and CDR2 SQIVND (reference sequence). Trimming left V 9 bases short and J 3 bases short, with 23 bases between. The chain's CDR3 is CASFLHPDSPYTGELFF. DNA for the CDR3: TGTGCCAGCTTCCTTCACCCGGACAGCCCCTACACCGGGGAGCTGTTTTTT.